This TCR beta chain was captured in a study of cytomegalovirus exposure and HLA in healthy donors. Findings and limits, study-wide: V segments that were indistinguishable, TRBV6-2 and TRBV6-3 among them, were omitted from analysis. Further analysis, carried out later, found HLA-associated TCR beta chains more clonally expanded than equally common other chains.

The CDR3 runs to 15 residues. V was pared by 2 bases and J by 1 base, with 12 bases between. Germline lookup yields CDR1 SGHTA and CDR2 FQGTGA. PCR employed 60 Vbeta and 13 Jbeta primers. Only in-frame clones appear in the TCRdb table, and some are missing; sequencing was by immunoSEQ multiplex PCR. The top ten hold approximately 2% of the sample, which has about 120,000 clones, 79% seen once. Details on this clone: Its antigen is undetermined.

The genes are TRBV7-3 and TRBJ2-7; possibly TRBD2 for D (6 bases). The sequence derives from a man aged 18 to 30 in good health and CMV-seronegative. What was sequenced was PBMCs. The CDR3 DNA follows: TGTGCCAGCAGCTTATACGGGAGCTCTTCCTACGAGCAGTACTTC. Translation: CASSLYGSSSYEQYF.